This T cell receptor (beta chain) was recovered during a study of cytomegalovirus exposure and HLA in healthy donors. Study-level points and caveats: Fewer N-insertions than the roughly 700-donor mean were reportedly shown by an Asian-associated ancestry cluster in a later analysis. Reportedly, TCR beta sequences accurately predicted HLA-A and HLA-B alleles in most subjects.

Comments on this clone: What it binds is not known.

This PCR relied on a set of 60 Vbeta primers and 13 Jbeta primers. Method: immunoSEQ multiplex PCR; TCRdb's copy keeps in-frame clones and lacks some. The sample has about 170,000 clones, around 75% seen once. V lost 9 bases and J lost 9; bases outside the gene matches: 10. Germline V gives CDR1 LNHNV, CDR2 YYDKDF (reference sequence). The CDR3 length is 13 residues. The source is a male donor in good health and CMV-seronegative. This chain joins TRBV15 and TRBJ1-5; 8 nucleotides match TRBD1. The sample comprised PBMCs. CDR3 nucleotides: TGTGCCACTGGGGCAGGGGACAGGAGGCCCCAGCATTTT. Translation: CATGAGDRRPQHF. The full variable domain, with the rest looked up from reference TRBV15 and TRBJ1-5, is DAMVIQNPRYQVTQFGKPVTLSCSQTLNHNVMYWYQQKSSQAPKLLFHYYDKDFNNEADTPDNFQSRRPNTSFCFLDIRSPGLGDTAMYLCATGAGDRRPQHFGDGTRLSIL.